These T cell receptor beta chains were read from a single sample in a study of blood T cell repertoires in COVID-19. TCRdb's copy holds only in-frame clones and misses some; the assay was immunoSEQ multiplex PCR. Found here are just under 20,000 clones, 85% to 95% of them singletons; the top ten hold 4.1%. The sequencing input was peripheral blood. The receptors were sampled from a woman aged 50 to 60 with active COVID-19. The CDR3 runs from the conserved cysteine through the conserved F or W. Fields, in order: clone size, V gene, D gene, J gene, CDR3 DNA, CDR3 protein. A D gene is named only where the DNA matches it firmly. The size of a clone is reported for some rows only, either as once, few or many, or as a class for expanded clones.

>-|TRBV6-1|TRBD2|TRBJ2-3
TGTGCCAGCAGTGGGCTAGCGGGAGGGTTTAGCACAGATACGCAGTATTTT
CASSGLAGGFSTDTQYF
>-|TRBV5-4|TRBD1|TRBJ2-3
TGTGCCAGCAGCCGGGACAGAGTCACAGATACGCAGTATTTT
CASSRDRVTDTQYF
>few|TRBV19|TRBD1|TRBJ1-2
TGTGCCAGTAGTACCTACCCACAGGGGGGGCGATATGGCTACACCTTC
CASSTYPQGGRYGYTF
>-|TRBV19|TRBD1|TRBJ2-5
TGTGCCAGTAGTAGCGGACAGGGGGGCGAGACCCAGTACTTC
CASSSGQGGETQYF
>-|TRBV6-4|TRBD1|TRBJ1-1
TGTGCCAGCAGCATTCAGGGGGGTCACACTGAAGCTTTCTTT
CASSIQGGHTEAFF
>-|TRBV4-1|-|TRBJ1-6
TGCGCCAGCAGCCAAGAAGTAGGGACAAACCTCGGCTCCTATAATTCACCCCTCCACTTT
CASSQEVGTNLGSYNSPLHF
>-|TRBV3-1/TRBV3-2|TRBD1|TRBJ2-7
TGTGCCAGCAGCTTCTACCGGGACAGGGGACGGGGCGAGCAGTACTTC
CASSFYRDRGRGEQYF
>-|TRBV6-6|-|TRBJ1-1
TGTGCCAGCAGTTACTCGCCAGGGGACACTGAAGCTTTCTTT
CASSYSPGDTEAFF
>-|TRBV11-1|-|TRBJ1-1
TGTGCCAGCAGCTTTAACAGGGTGAACACTGAAGCTTTCTTT
CASSFNRVNTEAFF
>-|TRBV4-2|TRBD1|TRBJ1-5
TGTGCCAGCAGCCAGACGGACAGGGGCAATCAGCCCCAGCATTTT
CASSQTDRGNQPQHF
>-|TRBV21-1|-|TRBJ2-3
TGTGCCAGCAGCAAAGGCTGTAGGACTAGCGTCACAGATACGCAGTATTTT
CASSKGCRTSVTDTQYF
>-|TRBV5-1|TRBD2|TRBJ2-7
TGCGCCAGCAGCTTTCCCGGGACTAGCGGCGAGCAGTACTTC
CASSFPGTSGEQYF
>-|TRBV3-1/TRBV3-2|TRBD2|TRBJ2-3
TGTGCCAGCAGCCGGGGACTAGCGGGACCAGATACGCAGTATTTT
CASSRGLAGPDTQYF
>-|TRBV9|TRBD2|TRBJ2-1
TGTGCCAGCAGCAAGACTAGCGGGAGGGCGGGTGTGCAGTTCTTC
CASSKTSGRAGVQFF
>-|TRBV19|-|TRBJ1-2
TGTGCCAGTTCTAGGGGGTTCCCGGACAGATTCGGCTATGGCTACACCTTC
CASSRGFPDRFGYGYTF
>-|TRBV28|TRBD2|TRBJ2-3
TGTGCCAGCAGCCCGATGGGGGGGTTAGATACGCAGTATTTT
CASSPMGGLDTQYF
>once|TRBV6-1|-|TRBJ1-1
TGTGCCAGCAGTGAAGCGGGGGCGGCTTTCTTT
CASSEAGAAFF
>-|TRBV4-1|TRBD1|TRBJ2-7
TGCGCCAGCAGCCAAGAGCCGGGACAGGGGTCCTACGAGCAGTACTTC
CASSQEPGQGSYEQYF
>-|TRBV9|-|TRBJ2-7
TGTGCCAGCAGCCCCTGGGGGGGGCCAGACGAGCAGTACTTC
CASSPWGGPDEQYF
>-|TRBV30|-|TRBJ2-4
TGTGCCTGGAGTGCCGGACAGGCCAAAAACATTCAGTACTTC
CAWSAGQAKNIQYF
>medium-sized|TRBV18|-|TRBJ1-4
TGTGCCAGCTCACCAGGGGCTAATAATGAAAAACTGTTTTTT
CASSPGANNEKLFF
>-|TRBV7-9|-|TRBJ1-1
TGTGCCAGCAGCTTACTTATGTCAGATTACACTGAAGCTTTCTTT
CASSLLMSDYTEAFF
>-|TRBV10-3|-|TRBJ2-1
TGTGCCATCTCCCCGGGACAAAATGAGCAGTTCTTC
CAISPGQNEQFF
>-|TRBV7-2|TRBD1|TRBJ2-1
TGTGCCAGCAGCCAACAGGGGAATGAGCAGTTCTTC
CASSQQGNEQFF
>-|TRBV10-1|TRBD2|TRBJ2-3
TGCGCCAGCAGGGGACTAGCGGGGTGGGATACGCAGTATTTT
CASRGLAGWDTQYF
>-|TRBV28|-|TRBJ1-1
TGTGCCAGCAGCTCGTTTGGCGTGGGGGCGGTGAACACTGAAGCTTTCTTT
CASSSFGVGAVNTEAFF
>-|TRBV12-3/TRBV12-4|-|TRBJ1-1
TGTGCCAGCAGTCTGACAGGCACTGAAGCTTTCTTT
CASSLTGTEAFF
>-|TRBV3-1/TRBV3-2|TRBD2|TRBJ2-1
TGTGCCAGCAGCCAAGACGGGTTAGCGGGAGGGTCCTACAATGAGCAGTTCTTC
CASSQDGLAGGSYNEQFF
>-|TRBV27|-|TRBJ2-7
TGTGCCAGCAGTTTACAGGGAATCCCACCCTACGAGCAGTACTTC
CASSLQGIPPYEQYF
>-|TRBV5-1|TRBD2|TRBJ2-1
TGCGCCAGCAGCCCGGGACTAGCGGGAGACAATGAGCAGTTCTTC
CASSPGLAGDNEQFF
>-|TRBV7-3|-|TRBJ2-1
TGTGCCAGCAGCTCCGACTCTACGAATGAGCAGTTCTTC
CASSSDSTNEQFF
>-|TRBV9|-|TRBJ2-1
TGTGCCAGCAGCCCCGGTGGCAGCAGGTACAATGAGCAGTTCTTC
CASSPGGSRYNEQFF
>-|TRBV23-1|-|TRBJ1-4
TGCGCCAGCAGTCAATGGTGGCCGGGACGGACTAATGAAAACCTGTTTTTT
CASSQWWPGRTNENLFF
>-|TRBV27|-|TRBJ2-1
TGTGCCAGCCAGTCGGCTGAGGGGGACAATGAGCAGTTCTTC
CASQSAEGDNEQFF
>once|TRBV6-1|-|TRBJ2-1
TGTGCCAGCAGTGAATTTTACGGGGGTTATGAGCAGTTCTTC
CASSEFYGGYEQFF
>once|TRBV19|TRBD1|TRBJ2-1
TGTGCCAGTAGTATAGGGACAGGACTGCTTCATGAGCAGTTCTTC
CASSIGTGLLHEQFF
>-|TRBV7-2|-|TRBJ1-1
TGTGCCAGCAGCTCCTCAGGGTTGAACACTGAAGCTTTCTTT
CASSSSGLNTEAFF
>-|TRBV18|-|TRBJ2-2
TGTGCCAGCTCACCACCCAGTTCGGGCACCGGGGAGCTGTTTTTT
CASSPPSSGTGELFF
>-|TRBV2|TRBD1|TRBJ1-4
TGTGCCAGCAGTGGACAGGGAAGTGAAAAACTGTTTTTT
CASSGQGSEKLFF
>-|TRBV27|TRBD2|TRBJ2-1
TGTGCCAGCAGTTTTGAGACTAGCGGGAGGGGTGAGCAGTTCTTC
CASSFETSGRGEQFF
>-|TRBV30|-|TRBJ1-4
TGTGCCTGGGAACAGGGTACTAATGAAAAACTGTTTTTT
CAWEQGTNEKLFF
>once|TRBV7-9|TRBD1|TRBJ2-7
TGTGCCAGCAGGCCGACAGGGGGGTCCTACGAGCAGTACTTC
CASRPTGGSYEQYF
>-|TRBV7-5|-|TRBJ2-2
TGTGCCAGAAGTGCCGGGGGTAAGAATGACACCGGGGAGCTGTTTTTT
CARSAGGKNDTGELFF
>-|TRBV7-9|-|TRBJ2-6
TGTGCCAGCAGCTTAGGCGGTGCAAGCGTCCTGACTTTC
CASSLGGASVLTF
>-|TRBV18|-|TRBJ2-7
TGTGCCAGCTCACTCAAGGCAGGCTCCTACGAGCAGTACTTC
CASSLKAGSYEQYF
>-|TRBV7-6|-|TRBJ2-1
TGTGCCAGCAGCTCTTCTAGCGTCTCCTACAATGAGCAGTTCTTC
CASSSSSVSYNEQFF
>-|TRBV19|-|TRBJ2-3
TGTGCCAGTAGTACGGCGGGACCATTAGATACGCAGTATTTT
CASSTAGPLDTQYF
>-|TRBV2|-|TRBJ2-5
TGTGCCAGCACCCGAAGGGGGGAGACCCAGTACTTC
CASTRRGETQYF
>-|TRBV3-1/TRBV3-2|-|TRBJ2-5
TGTGCCAGCAGCCAAGATGGAGGGTTCGGTGAGACCCAGTACTTC
CASSQDGGFGETQYF
>once|TRBV7-3|-|TRBJ2-5
TGTGCCAGCAGCACACGACAGAAAGAGACCCAGTACTTC
CASSTRQKETQYF
>-|TRBV25-1|-|TRBJ1-1
TGTGCCAGCAGTGGAAACAGGGATCCTGAAGCTTTCTTT
CASSGNRDPEAFF
>-|TRBV11-2|TRBD1|TRBJ2-7
TGTGCCAGCAGCCCCGGACAGGGGGCCTACGAGCAGTACTTC
CASSPGQGAYEQYF
>-|TRBV3-1/TRBV3-2|TRBD2|TRBJ2-2
TGTGCCAGCAGCCAAGCGACTAGCGGGTTCGCCGGGGAGCTGTTTTTT
CASSQATSGFAGELFF